This T cell receptor beta chain was documented in a study of cytomegalovirus exposure and HLA in healthy donors. PCR primers comprised 60 Vbeta and 13 Jbeta primers. TCRdb's table, derived via immunoSEQ multiplex PCR, lists solely in-frame clones and lacks some. The repertoire shows 100,000 to 150,000 clones; the top ten hold 1.5% to 1.7%. This CDR3 is built from 17 residues. Looked up from germline, CDR1 is SGHAT and CDR2 is FQDESV (reference sequence). J gave up 1 base and V 4 bases, and 8 bases lay outside the gene matches. Material: PBMCs. The receptor was derived from a woman in her thirties or forties in good health and CMV-seronegative. V and J are TRBV11-1 and TRBJ2-5, with 11 positions matching TRBD1. CDR3 bases: TGTGCCAGCAGCTCTTTCCGGGACAGGGGGTCCCAAGAGACCCAGTACTTC. Translation gives CASSSFRDRGSQETQYF.